One and the same sample provided the 27 T cell receptor beta chains below, sequenced in a study of control samples from healthy donors and cancer patients. Using immunoSEQ multiplex PCR, the repertoire was profiled, and TCRdb retains in-frame clones only, with some absent. The table includes around 30,000 clones, 93% detected once. The sample taken for sequencing was PBMCs. The source of these receptors is a man aged 35 to 55 with colorectal cancer.

The chain recombines TRBV6-5 with TRBJ2-3; no clear D gene. Trimming shortened V by 4 bases and J by 0 bases, and 8 bases separated the two germline ends. Germline-derived CDR1 and CDR2 are MNHEY and SVGAGI. The CDR3 extends over 14 amino acids. The CDR3 region has the DNA TGTGCCAGCAGTTTCGGACGGAGCACAGATACGCAGTATTTT. This codes for CASSFGRSTDTQYF.

J is TRBJ1-1 and V is TRBV29-1; 10 nucleotides line up with TRBD1. J lost 9 bases, V lost 5 bases, and 6 bases had no gene match. From germline, CDR1 is SQVTM and CDR2 ANQGSEA. The CDR3 is 12 residues long. The CDR3 region is CSVLGQGGKAFF. The CDR3 nucleotides read TGCAGCGTTCTCGGACAGGGGGGGAAAGCTTTCTTT.

V gene TRBV4-2 combines with J gene TRBJ2-7; D ambiguous. This CDR3 contains 16 residues. Germline loops: CDR1 LGHNA, CDR2 YNFKEQ. V shed 1 base and J shed 5 bases, with 18 bases lying between them. The CDR3 nucleotides are TGTGCCAGCAGCCAAGTTCCGGCTTTATCCCGCCACGAGCAGTACTTC. It encodes CASSQVPALSRHEQYF.

V usage is TRBV9 and J usage is TRBJ2-3; a possible D gene is TRBD1 (6 bases). Germline V lookup: CDR1 SGDLS, CDR2 YYNGEE. V lost 3 bases to trimming and J lost 5 bases, with 13 bases between them. This CDR3 is 14 amino acids long. CDR3 amino acids: CASSGYRVEDTQYF. CDR3 nucleotide sequence: TGTGCCAGCAGCGGATACAGGGTGGAAGATACGCAGTATTTT.

This clone was detected only once. The chain has TRBV6-6 and TRBJ1-1, with D unclear. Trimming cost V 4 bases and J 5 bases, with 11 bases left between them. In germline, CDR1 is MNHNY, CDR2 SVGAGI (reference sequence). The CDR3 is made up of 13 amino acids. The CDR3 nucleotides read TGTGCCAGCAGTTTCCGGGGAAATACTGAAGCTTTCTTT. This encodes CASSFRGNTEAFF.

This clone appeared a single time. The chain links TRBV18 to TRBJ1-3, with D unclear. Germline CDR1 is KGHSH and CDR2 is LQKENI. Trimming stripped 4 bases from V and 0 bases from J, with 13 bases between. The CDR3 runs to 16 residues. CDR3 nucleotides: TGTGCCAGCTCACGAAACAGCGGGTTCTCTGGAAACACCATATATTTT. It codes for CASSRNSGFSGNTIYF.

CDR3 coding DNA: TGTGCCAGTAGTGCGGACCGCCTTGATCAGCCCCAGCATTTT. The encoded protein is CASSADRLDQPQHF. The genes are TRBV19 and TRBJ1-5; D is unresolved. Trimming removed 5 bases from V and 5 bases from J, with 13 bases in between. CDR3 size: 14 residues. Germline CDR1 is LNHDA and CDR2 is SQIVND (reference sequence).

The rearrangement uses TRBV5-6 and TRBJ1-2; D is unclear. The CDR3 has 11 amino acids. Looked up from germline, CDR1 is SGHDT and CDR2 is YYEEEE. V lost 2 bases to trimming and J lost 13 bases, with 12 bases between them. CDR3 in amino acids: CASSFGRSSTF. CDR3 bases: TGTGCCAGCAGCTTTGGGAGGTCCTCCACCTTC.

The chain uses TRBV19 and TRBJ2-3; 7 bases line up with TRBD1. V gave up 2 bases and J gave up 3 bases; unmatched junction bases: 8. Germline assignment: CDR1 LNHDA and CDR2 SQIVND (reference sequence). The CDR3 is made up of 16 amino acids. CDR3 loop: CASSINGKGATDTQYF. CDR3 coding DNA: TGTGCCAGTAGTATAAATGGAAAGGGGGCAACAGATACGCAGTATTTT.

This chain uses TRBV4-3 with TRBJ1-6, with a possible D match to TRBD1 (6 bases). The CDR3 runs 16 residues. Trimming took off 3 bases at V and 11 bases at J, with 20 bases between the two ends. Germline lookup yields CDR1 LGHNA and CDR2 YSLEER. For the CDR3, the DNA is TGCGCCAGCAGCCAGGTCCAGGGGCCGGGGGGTCCACCCCTCCACTTT. This codes for CASSQVQGPGGPPLHF.

This chain joins TRBV9 and TRBJ2-1; a weak D match, TRBD1 (6 bases). This CDR3 is 15 amino acids long. Germline V gene sequence: CDR1 SGDLS, CDR2 YYNGEE. Between the trimmed V and J ends, which lost 3 bases and 4 bases, there was a span of 14 bases. CDR3 in DNA: TGTGCCAGCAGCGCACAGGGAGAGGCTTACAATGAGCAGTTCTTC. It codes for CASSAQGEAYNEQFF.

The chain is built from TRBV6-5 and TRBJ1-6; possible D gene TRBD1, 5 bases. Germline-derived CDR1 and CDR2 are MNHEY and SVGAGI. Trimming removed 4 bases at V and 10 bases at J, with 14 bases between. The CDR3 has 14 amino acids. The CDR3 here is CASSFQTVLSPLHF. CDR3 DNA: TGTGCCAGCAGTTTTCAGACAGTTCTCTCACCCCTCCACTTT.

The chain employs TRBV29-1 and TRBJ2-2, with D uncertain. Germline V gene lookup returns CDR1 SQVTM and CDR2 ANQGSEA. The CDR3 is 16 residues long. Trimming removed 0 bases from V and 1 base from J, with 12 bases in between. The CDR3 loop reads CSVEDHPSQNTGELFF. The CDR3 DNA reads TGCAGCGTTGAAGATCACCCGAGTCAGAACACCGGGGAGCTGTTTTTT.

The CDR3 DNA is TGTGCCAGCAGCTTACCCGACAGGGTCTATGGCTACACCTTC. Its translation: CASSLPDRVYGYTF. V gene TRBV7-2 combines with J gene TRBJ1-2; 7 bases fit TRBD1. V gave up 2 bases and J gave up 4 bases; unmatched junction bases: 4. The CDR3 consists of 14 residues. Germline V lookup: CDR1 SGHTA, CDR2 FQGNSA. The whole variable domain, filled in from reference TRBV7-2 and TRBJ1-2, reads GAGVSQSPSNKVTEKGKDVELRCDPISGHTALYWYRQSLGQGLEFLIYFQGNSAPDKSGLPSDRFSAERTGGSVSTLTIQRTQQEDSAVYLCASSLPDRVYGYTFGSGTRLTVV.

The CDR3 loop reads CASSYEGTGSEAFF. The CDR3 DNA follows: TGTGCCAGCAGTTACGAGGGGACAGGGAGTGAAGCTTTCTTT. The rearrangement uses TRBV6-5 and TRBJ1-1, with 9 bases matching TRBD1. The CDR3 runs 14 residues. J was trimmed by 7 bases and V by 2 bases; bases with no gene match: 5. Germline-derived CDR1 and CDR2 are MNHEY and SVGAGI.

V is TRBV5-6 and J is TRBJ1-6; the match to TRBD1 covers 7 bases. CDR3 length: 16 amino acids. The germline V gene has CDR1 SGHDT and CDR2 YYEEEE. The junction had 9 bases not matched to a gene; V was cut back by 1 base and J by 8 bases. In nucleotides, the CDR3 is TGTGCCAGCAGCTTGCCTACGACAGGGAAGGATTCACCCCTCCACTTT. Translation gives CASSLPTTGKDSPLHF.

This chain uses TRBV6-5 with TRBJ2-7, with D uncertain. Deletions cut 6 bases from V and 0 bases from J, with 9 bases between. CDR3 length: 13 residues. CDR1 is MNHEY, CDR2 SVGAGI, per germline. CDR3 nucleotide sequence: TGTGCCAGCAGGGTCACAGCCTCCTACGAGCAGTACTTC. Translating it yields CASRVTASYEQYF.

The chain recombines TRBV6-2 or TRBV6-3 with TRBJ2-7; D gene ambiguous. Deletions cut 0 bases from V and 4 bases from J, with 7 bases between. CDR3 length: 13 residues. CDR1 and CDR2 from the germline V gene are MNHEY and SVGEGT. The CDR3 here is CASSYSRIYEQYF. The CDR3 nucleotides are TGTGCCAGCAGTTACTCGAGGATTTACGAGCAGTACTTC.

The chain carries TRBV3-1 (or the pseudogene TRBV3-2) and TRBJ1-3; D call uncertain. The germline V and J ends were trimmed by 4 bases and 0 bases, with 7 bases remaining between them. The germline V gene has CDR1 LGHDT and CDR2 YNNKEL (reference sequence). This CDR3 contains 14 residues. In DNA, the CDR3 is TGTGCCAGCAGCCGCGACATCTCTGGAAACACCATATATTTT. It specifies CASSRDISGNTIYF.

V gene TRBV15 combines with J gene TRBJ2-1; a possible D gene is TRBD2 (7 bases). Trimming pared 4 bases from V and 2 bases from J, leaving 12 bases between. In germline, CDR1 is LNHNV, CDR2 YYDKDF (reference sequence). CDR3 length equals 15 residues. The CDR3 sequence is CATSMGGPPYNEQFF. The CDR3 DNA sequence: TGTGCCACCAGCATGGGGGGGCCTCCCTACAATGAGCAGTTCTTC.

The chain has TRBV16 and TRBJ1-2, with a possible D match to TRBD1 (5 bases). Germline V gene data show CDR1 as KGHSY and CDR2 as FQNENV. Trimming took off 0 bases at V and 4 bases at J, with 15 bases between the two ends. CDR3 size: 16 residues. The CDR3 DNA reads TGTGCCAGCAGCCAATCTCGACAGACTCCAAGCTATGGCTACACCTTC. Translation: CASSQSRQTPSYGYTF.

The rearrangement joins TRBV11-2 to TRBJ2-2, with D maybe TRBD2 (5 bases). The CDR3 sequence is 18 residues long. The germline CDR1 and CDR2 sequences are SGHAT and FQNNGV. Trimming shortened V by 4 bases and J by 2 bases, and 20 bases separated the two germline ends. CDR3 residues: CASSSNRARAANTGELFF. DNA for the CDR3: TGTGCCAGCAGCTCCAATAGGGCGAGGGCGGCAAACACCGGGGAGCTGTTTTTT.

The chain uses TRBV5-1 and TRBJ2-7; D gene ambiguous. The CDR3 runs 15 residues. Per the germline V gene, CDR1 is SGHRS and CDR2 is YFSETQ. Trimming shortened V by 1 base and J by 0 bases, and 11 bases separated the two germline ends. The CDR3 nucleotides are TGCGCCAGCAGCTTGACAACAGTGAGCTCCTACGAGCAGTACTTC. It yields the protein CASSLTTVSSYEQYF.

The genes are TRBV6-6 and TRBJ1-5; no firm D call. Germline V gene data show CDR1 as MNHNY and CDR2 as SVGAGI (reference sequence). V was cut by 7 bases and J by 0 bases, with 10 bases left in between. The CDR3 contains 14 residues. DNA for the CDR3: TGTGCCAGCATGGTGGACCATAGCAATCAGCCCCAGCATTTT. Amino acid sequence: CASMVDHSNQPQHF.

The J gene is TRBJ2-3, the V gene TRBV9; weak D call: TRBD1 (5 bases). Germline V CDR1 and CDR2: SGDLS, YYNGEE. The CDR3 contains 15 residues. Trimming stripped 0 bases from V and 3 bases from J, with 11 bases between. The CDR3 DNA is TGTGCCAGCAGCGTAGAAGTGGGGCTGACAGATACGCAGTATTTT. Translated: CASSVEVGLTDTQYF. Complete variable domain (other parts from reference TRBV9 and TRBJ2-3): DSGVTQTPKHLITATGQRVTLRCSPRSGDLSVYWYQQSLDQGLQFLIQYYNGEERAKGNILERFSAQQFPDLHSELNLSSLELGDSALYFCASSVEVGLTDTQYFGPGTRLTVL.

The genes are TRBV6-2 or TRBV6-3 and TRBJ2-5; 11 positions match TRBD1. CDR1 is MNHEY, CDR2 SVGEGT, per germline. The CDR3 runs 18 residues. Trimming took 4 bases from V and 0 from J; bases not matched to a gene: 10. CDR3 protein: CASSSRGQGVLYQETQYF. The CDR3 DNA is TGTGCCAGCAGTTCCAGGGGACAGGGGGTTTTGTACCAAGAGACCCAGTACTTC.

V is TRBV7-3 and J is TRBJ1-4; weak D call: TRBD1 (6 bases). CDR1 and CDR2 (germline): SGHTA, FQGTGA. Trimming stripped 4 bases from V and 8 bases from J, with 11 bases between. The CDR3 runs to 13 residues. The CDR3 coding sequence is TGTGCCAGCAGCTCCCGTCAGGGGGAAAAACTGTTTTTT. Translation gives CASSSRQGEKLFF.